This TCR beta chain comes out of a study of blood T cell repertoires in COVID-19 (dated by TCRdb to 2018 to 2020). For the wider study: Samples covering the acute and convalescent phases of COVID-19 were provided by collaborators in the United States, Italy and Spain. The prospective study material was composed of cDNA or gDNA derived from T cells, B-cell-depleted T cells, or PBMCs. Deeply sampled blood TCRbeta repertoires from subjects exposed to, actively infected with, or recovered from COVID-19 were included in the dataset. The repertoires were released in a freely available public database intended as a resource for research on the immune response to SARS-CoV-2. The samples were drawn from two sources: the first 160 participants of the ongoing ImmuneRACE study, and approximately 1,300 subjects contributed by 6 global collaborators. Nearly every sample came with metadata listing a de-identified subject ID, COVID-19 status, age in years and sex. Where available, HLA class I and class II types were taken from metadata supplied by the sample provider and were not determined by assay-based typing.

In the prospective study, participants were roughly 18 to 90 years old, resided in under 30 geographic areas of the United States, and were enrolled through a virtual design. To assign participants to cohorts, the prospective study relied on clinical history that participants themselves reported in a screening survey and a study questionnaire. Recovered participants in ImmuneRACE Cohort 3 were defined by two consecutive negative NP/OP PCR tests, clearance by a healthcare professional, or resolution of symptoms. Each participant in the prospective study had whole blood, serum and a nasopharyngeal or oropharyngeal swab collected by mobile phlebotomists. Over a roughly 2-month period, participants in the prospective study had the option of providing additional blood draws and questionnaires. Before DNA extraction, blood samples from the prospective study were shipped at room temperature or frozen.

CDR1 and CDR2, looked up from the germline V gene, are SGDLS and YYNGEE. A distance of 12 bases separates the germline ends of V and J, which lose 4 bases and 9 bases respectively. The CDR3 contains 12 residues, cysteine and phenylalanine counted. CDR3 DNA is the only sequence kept; it has 36 bases, read in frame from the first base. A word on this clone: Its antigen is still unknown. Base qualities are not provided; no much larger clone lies one nucleotide away.

The immunoSEQ Assay, a bias-controlled multiplex PCR, was used to amplify TCRbeta CDR3 regions from genomic DNA. The authors processed their data as follows. Within the assay, amplification of reference gene primers was used to estimate how many nucleated cells each sample contained. To quantify the absolute abundance of each unique TCRbeta CDR3 rearrangement, sequence reads were collapsed and filtered. For each sample, productive Simpson clonality was calculated as the square root of Simpson's diversity index across productive rearrangements. TCRdb provides this immuneACCESS table in a form limited to in-frame rearrangements. Some clones are lacking; in checked studies, under half of them reflect an unresolved V gene, and why the rest are absent is not known. Clone size and the V and J calls come from that table; the DNA yielded D and trimming. This sample is represented by approximately 130,000 clones; 86% of them were singletons. Clones ranked in the top ten supply about 2.5% of the sample.

The research as a whole found: The amount of clinical and demographic metadata varied by source and participant and was provided uncurated.

Recombination joined TRBV9 with TRBJ2-3, and TRBD2 may be the D gene, going by 5 matching bases. This TCR derives from a woman in her forties or fifties who had recovered from COVID-19. The sequencing input was PBMCs or T cells enriched from blood (not recorded which). The DNA sequence is as follows: TGTGCCAGCAGCCAAACCACGGGAACGCAGTATTTT. Translation gives CASSQTTGTQYF.